The clone carrying this T cell receptor (beta chain) was detected ten times or more. CDR3 length equals 11 residues. V was pared by 7 bases and J by 2 bases, with 6 bases between. Germline V lookup: CDR1 MNHEY, CDR2 SVGEGT. The data belong to a study of T-cell reconstitution after alpha-beta-depleted transplantation in children. This sample's TCRbeta library carried unique molecular identifier barcodes. TCRdb fed the PCR reads into MiXCR, producing one record per CDR3 protein. The sample holds nearly 400,000 distinct CDR3 sequences, around 21% seen once. This receptor was identified in a human donor who donated a stem cell graft to a child with acute myeloid leukemia. Sequences were derived from PBMCs from the stem cell graft donor, sampled from the stem cell graft. The V and J genes are TRBV6-2 or TRBV6-3 and TRBJ2-7; D call uncertain. The CDR3 loop reads CASKDPYEQYF. CDR3 DNA sequence: TGTGCCAGCAAGGATCCCTACGAGCAGTACTTC.